The 29 T cell receptor beta chains in this list originate from one sample, sequenced in a study of T-cell reconstitution after alpha-beta-depleted transplantation in children (dated by TCRdb to 2016 to 2017). Per the publication, the treatment or condition label means: allogeneic hematopoietic cell transplantation with graft depleted of TCRalphabeta T cells and CD19 B cells. Receptors were amplified or captured by PCR. Sequencing was performed on an Illumina HiSeq 2500. TCR libraries were prepared with molecular barcoding, using unique molecular identifiers to normalize TCRbeta repertoire quantification. TCRdb handled the public reads itself, with Q25 trimming in fastp and clone calling in MiXCR, and kept productive beta chains. Entries are consolidated by CDR3 protein sequence, retaining the most common genes and DNA. The sample table holds about 200,000 distinct CDR3 sequences, of which roughly a sixth were seen once. The leading ten clones occupy 35% to 50% of the sample.

The specimen was PBMCs, mostly from graft donor cells, collected 360 days after TCRalphabeta/CD19-depleted stem cell transplant. The receptors stem from a male patient between 2 and 15 years old who had a stem cell transplant for acute lymphoblastic leukemia, so the T cells may come from the graft donor.

CDR3 sequence reads: CASSQVRAYEQYF. CDR3 nucleotides: TGTGCCAGCAGCCAAGTCCGAGCTTACGAGCAGTACTTC. V and J are TRBV3-1 and TRBJ2-7; no reliable D call. Trimming pared 1 base from V and 4 bases from J, leaving 8 bases between. Germline loops: CDR1 LGHDT, CDR2 YNNKEL (reference sequence). The CDR3 extends over 13 amino acids.

V is TRBV7-8 and J is TRBJ2-5; unclear D gene. The germline V gene encodes CDR1 SGHVS and CDR2 FQNEAQ. V lost 6 bases, J lost 7 bases, and 18 bases lay in between. The CDR3 length is 14 residues. The CDR3 DNA sequence: TGTGCCAGCAGTCCATCGGTGAACCGCCGGACCCAGTACTTC. This sequence encodes CASSPSVNRRTQYF.

This chain uses TRBV29-1 with TRBJ1-1; 10 positions agree with TRBD1. The CDR3 covers 13 residues. The germline gives CDR1 SQVTM, CDR2 ANQGSEA. V lost 4 bases and J lost 6; bases outside the gene matches: 5. The CDR3 DNA is TGCAGCGTTGGCCCCGGACAGGGGGCTGAAGCTTTCTTT. It codes for CSVGPGQGAEAFF.

In its sample, this clonotype was seen many times. V usage is TRBV11-1 and J usage is TRBJ2-7; the match to TRBD2 covers 9 bases. Germline V gives CDR1 SGHAT, CDR2 FQDESV (reference sequence). The junction had 6 bases not matched to a gene; V was cut back by 0 bases and J by 6 bases. The CDR3 loop spans 15 amino acids. The CDR3 loop reads CASSLAPSGKGEQYF. DNA of the CDR3: TGTGCCAGCAGCTTAGCTCCTAGCGGGAAAGGCGAGCAGTACTTC.

In its sample, this clonotype was seen many times. The chain combines TRBV12-3 or TRBV12-4 with TRBJ1-1; 10 nucleotides line up with TRBD1. V was clipped by 3 bases and J by 10 bases; unmatched bases: 5. The CDR3 loop spans 13 amino acids. The CDR3 sequence: CASSFDRDRGAFF. Here the CDR3 DNA reads TGTGCCAGCAGTTTCGACCGGGACAGGGGAGCTTTCTTT.

This clonotype was observed a handful of times. The J gene is TRBJ2-3, the V gene TRBV6-5; TRBD2 is a possible D gene (5 bases). Looked up from germline, CDR1 is MNHEY and CDR2 is SVGAGI. Trimming left V 0 bases short and J 4 bases short, with 14 bases between. This CDR3 comprises 16 residues. CDR3 amino acids: CASSYSTHSGADTQYF. CDR3 coding DNA: TGTGCCAGCAGTTACTCGACCCACTCCGGGGCAGATACGCAGTATTTT.

The gene calls are TRBV12-3 or TRBV12-4 and TRBJ1-2, with a weak D call TRBD1 (6 bases). V dropped 7 bases and J dropped 5 bases, with 17 bases sitting between them. The CDR3 has 14 amino acids. The CDR3 loop reads CASTLQRTAYGYTF. CDR3 DNA sequence: TGTGCCAGCACACTACAAAGGACAGCTTATGGCTACACCTTC.

In its sample, this clonotype was seen a few times. This rearrangement joins TRBV27 to TRBJ1-6; possible D gene TRBD1, 5 bases. This CDR3 comprises 15 residues. Germline V lookup: CDR1 MNHEY, CDR2 SMNVEV (reference sequence). The V and J ends lost 6 bases and 6 bases respectively, with 15 bases between them. The CDR3 loop is CASSPPRALNSPLHF. Here the CDR3 DNA reads TGTGCCAGCAGCCCCCCCAGGGCCCTTAATTCACCCCTCCACTTT.

The V call is TRBV7-2, the J call TRBJ2-7; 9 bases are a match to TRBD1. J was trimmed by 0 bases and V by 5 bases; bases with no gene match: 8. CDR3 length: 16 amino acids. Looked up from germline, CDR1 is SGHTA and CDR2 is FQGNSA. The DNA for the CDR3 is TGTGCCAGCAGCCTAGGTGGACAGGGGCGCTCCTACGAGCAGTACTTC. As protein: CASSLGGQGRSYEQYF. The whole variable domain, filled in from reference TRBV7-2 and TRBJ2-7, reads GAGVSQSPSNKVTEKGKDVELRCDPISGHTALYWYRQSLGQGLEFLIYFQGNSAPDKSGLPSDRFSAERTGGSVSTLTIQRTQQEDSAVYLCASSLGGQGRSYEQYFGPGTRLTVT.

J is TRBJ1-4 and V is TRBV12-3 or TRBV12-4; the match to TRBD1 covers 8 bases. Trimming removed 6 bases from V and 10 bases from J; junction bases left unmatched: 4. The CDR3 loop spans 12 amino acids. The CDR3 region is CASSHRGVKLFF. CDR3 nucleotides: TGTGCCAGCAGCCACAGGGGGGTAAAACTGTTTTTT.

The chain has TRBV11-2 and TRBJ2-7; a weak D match, TRBD2 (5 bases). The V end lost 1 base, the J end lost 3 bases, and 13 bases lay between the germline ends. Germline CDR1 and CDR2: SGHAT and FQNNGV. The CDR3 totals 15 residues. DNA for the CDR3: TGTGCCAGCAGCTTAGGGCGGGCCAAGATCTACGAGCAGTACTTC. It is translated as CASSLGRAKIYEQYF.

The gene calls are TRBV5-1 and TRBJ1-6; D ambiguous. The germline gives CDR1 SGHRS, CDR2 YFSETQ. V lost 0 bases and J 5 bases, leaving 6 bases between the germline ends. The CDR3 is made up of 14 amino acids. The CDR3 protein is CASSLEANNSPLHF. CDR3 DNA: TGCGCCAGCAGCTTGGAGGCCAATAATTCACCCCTCCACTTT. Supplemented by reference TRBV5-1 and TRBJ1-6, the full variable domain reads KAGVTQTPRYLIKTRGQQVTLSCSPISGHRSVSWYQQTPGQGLQFLFEYFSETQRNKGNFPGRFSGRQFSNSRSEMNVSTLELGDSALYLCASSLEANNSPLHFGNGTRLTVT.

Only a few counts were recorded for this clonotype. CDR3 loop: CSARFGGQGDTQYF. For the CDR3, the DNA is TGCAGTGCTAGATTTGGAGGGCAGGGAGATACGCAGTATTTT. The chain is built from TRBV20-1 and TRBJ2-3; D may be TRBD2 (6 bases). Trimming took 2 bases from V and 5 from J, leaving 14 bases between them. CDR1 and CDR2 (germline): DFQATT, SNEGSKA (reference sequence). The CDR3 is made up of 14 amino acids.

There are a few counts of this clonotype. This chain joins TRBV27 and TRBJ2-5; 11 positions agree with TRBD2. CDR3 size: 15 residues. V trimming: 4 bases; J trimming: 4 bases; junction bases outside the gene matches: 5. Germline V CDR1 and CDR2: MNHEY, SMNVEV (reference sequence). DNA of the CDR3: TGTGCCAGCAGTTCCCCGACTAGCGGGGTAGAGACCCAGTACTTC. Translating it yields CASSSPTSGVETQYF.

The V and J genes are TRBV6-2 or TRBV6-3 and TRBJ1-2, with 10 bases that match TRBD1. The CDR3 has 14 amino acids. Per the germline V gene, CDR1 is MNHEY and CDR2 is SVGEGT. Trimming cost V 7 bases and J 3 bases; bases outside gene matches: 5. The CDR3 sequence: CASIAGQGYYGYTF. CDR3 DNA: TGTGCCAGCATCGCGGGACAGGGGTACTATGGCTACACCTTC.

This clonotype showed up just a few times. The CDR3 loop reads CASSRTPVDIQYF. In nucleotides, the CDR3 is TGTGCCAGCAGTCGGACTCCGGTAGACATTCAGTACTTC. J is TRBJ2-4 and V is TRBV27; TRBD2 is a possible D gene (5 bases). V lost 5 bases, J lost 8 bases, and 13 bases lay in between. Germline V gene sequence: CDR1 MNHEY, CDR2 SMNVEV (reference sequence). The CDR3 extends over 13 amino acids.

This clonotype was seen a handful of times. This chain joins TRBV27 and TRBJ1-1, with TRBD1 identical over 8 bases. The CDR3 spans 13 residues. CDR1 MNHEY and CDR2 SMNVEV come from the germline V gene (reference sequence). The V gene end was trimmed by 10 bases and the J gene end by 1 base; junction bases not matched to a gene: 5. CDR3 bases: TGTGCCACCCAGACAGGGGCGAACACTGAAGCTTTCTTT. Protein sequence: CATQTGANTEAFF.

V usage is TRBV12-3 or TRBV12-4 and J usage is TRBJ2-1; D gene unclear. The CDR3 consists of 12 residues. Trimming stripped 3 bases from V and 5 bases from J, with 5 bases between. CDR3 sequence reads: CASSFTHNEQFF. The DNA for the CDR3 is TGTGCCAGCAGTTTTACTCACAATGAGCAGTTCTTC.

This clonotype has a handful of counts. The genes are TRBV18 and TRBJ1-5; TRBD1 matches 10 bases. Germline CDR1 and CDR2: KGHSH and LQKENI. Losses at the gene ends were 5 bases for V and 1 base for J; bases not matched to a gene: 5. The CDR3 is made up of 16 amino acids. The CDR3 bases are TGTGCCAGCTCAGCCGGGACAGGGGCGAGCAATCAGCCCCAGCATTTT. This translates into CASSAGTGASNQPQHF.

The V and J genes are TRBV5-1 and TRBJ2-1; TRBD1 might be the D (7 bases). The CDR3 is 16 amino acids. The germline V gene has CDR1 SGHRS and CDR2 YFSETQ. The ends were cut back, 3 bases at V and 7 bases at J, with 20 bases in the middle. Here the CDR3 DNA reads TGCGCCAGCAGCTCGCCCCCAGGGGGGTCGGGGAATGAGCAGTTCTTC. It specifies CASSSPPGGSGNEQFF.

The table lists this clonotype with a few counts. The chain links TRBV27 to TRBJ2-2; D gene ambiguous. Germline lookup yields CDR1 MNHEY and CDR2 SMNVEV (reference sequence). The ends were cut back, 7 bases at V and 6 bases at J, with 6 bases in the middle. The length of the CDR3 is 11 residues. The CDR3 spells CASKGPGELFF. CDR3 in DNA: TGTGCCAGCAAGGGTCCCGGGGAGCTGTTTTTT.

This clonotype was seen a few times. Here the CDR3 reads CSASPPGQNTGELFF. CDR3 coding DNA: TGCAGTGCTAGCCCCCCGGGACAGAACACCGGGGAGCTGTTTTTT. The chain is built from TRBV20-1 and TRBJ2-2; D may be TRBD1 (6 bases). CDR1 is DFQATT and CDR2 is SNEGSKA in the germline V gene (reference sequence). The CDR3 has 15 amino acids. The V gene lost 3 bases and the J gene lost 1 base, with 12 bases spanning the gap.

This sequence joins TRBV7-2 and TRBJ2-1, with D possibly TRBD1 on 7 matching bases. Trimming cost V 3 bases and J 7 bases, with 16 bases left between them. The CDR3 has 15 residues. Germline V gene data show CDR1 as SGHTA and CDR2 as FQGNSA. In DNA, the CDR3 is TGTGCCAGCAGCTTCACCAGGGGGGCAAGGAATGAGCAGTTCTTC. Its translation: CASSFTRGARNEQFF.

This clonotype was observed a handful of times. The rearrangement links TRBV12-3 or TRBV12-4 to TRBJ2-7, with D possibly matching TRBD1 (5 bases). Trimming took 3 bases from V and 3 from J, leaving 12 bases between them. The CDR3 is 14 amino acids. CDR3 amino acids: CASSFLGEVYEQYF. DNA for the CDR3: TGTGCCAGCAGTTTTCTAGGGGAAGTCTACGAGCAGTACTTC.

The V gene is TRBV5-1, the J gene TRBJ2-3; 8 nucleotides line up with TRBD2. The CDR3 is 21 residues long. The V gene end was trimmed by 3 bases and the J gene end by 1 base; junction bases not matched to a gene: 22. Germline loops: CDR1 SGHRS, CDR2 YFSETQ. CDR3 nucleotides: TGCGCCAGCAGCTGGCAAGCTGTTAGAGCGGGGGCCCTCACAGGCACAGATACGCAGTATTTT. Its translation: CASSWQAVRAGALTGTDTQYF.

A few counts support this clonotype. The CDR3 DNA reads as TGCGCCAGCAGCCAACAGGGGTTAGAGTACACTGAAGCTTTCTTT. Amino acid sequence: CASSQQGLEYTEAFF. The genes are TRBV4-3 and TRBJ1-1, with a possible D match to TRBD1 (6 bases). Germline V gives CDR1 LGHNA, CDR2 YSLEER. V lost 2 bases and J 3 bases, leaving 13 bases between the germline ends. The CDR3 length is 15 residues.

J is TRBJ2-5 and V is TRBV28; 7 bases match TRBD2. V shed 0 bases and J 4 bases; nucleotides not matched to a gene: 5. The CDR3 runs to 15 residues. Germline V gene data show CDR1 as MDHEN and CDR2 as SYDVKM. CDR3 residues: CASSLWAGDRETQYF. CDR3 bases: TGTGCCAGCAGTTTATGGGCGGGAGATCGAGAGACCCAGTACTTC.

The table lists this clonotype with many counts. The chain carries TRBV5-4 and TRBJ2-1, with TRBD1 matching over 7 bases. Germline V CDR1 and CDR2: SGHNT, YYREEE (reference sequence). CDR3 size: 16 residues. The ends lost 4 bases at V and 7 bases at J; junction bases unmatched: 14. This CDR3 reads CASSSYRGSRRNEQFF. CDR3 sequence (DNA): TGTGCCAGCAGCAGTTACAGGGGCTCTCGGCGGAATGAGCAGTTCTTC.

This chain connects TRBV25-1 to TRBJ2-1, with D perhaps TRBD2 (6 bases). The germline V gene has CDR1 MGHDK and CDR2 SYGVNS. V lost 8 bases, J lost 8 bases, and 16 bases lay in between. The CDR3 is 13 residues long. CDR3 in DNA: TGTGCCAGCGGGGGGTCGGTGGAATATGAGCAGTTCTTC. Translating it yields CASGGSVEYEQFF.